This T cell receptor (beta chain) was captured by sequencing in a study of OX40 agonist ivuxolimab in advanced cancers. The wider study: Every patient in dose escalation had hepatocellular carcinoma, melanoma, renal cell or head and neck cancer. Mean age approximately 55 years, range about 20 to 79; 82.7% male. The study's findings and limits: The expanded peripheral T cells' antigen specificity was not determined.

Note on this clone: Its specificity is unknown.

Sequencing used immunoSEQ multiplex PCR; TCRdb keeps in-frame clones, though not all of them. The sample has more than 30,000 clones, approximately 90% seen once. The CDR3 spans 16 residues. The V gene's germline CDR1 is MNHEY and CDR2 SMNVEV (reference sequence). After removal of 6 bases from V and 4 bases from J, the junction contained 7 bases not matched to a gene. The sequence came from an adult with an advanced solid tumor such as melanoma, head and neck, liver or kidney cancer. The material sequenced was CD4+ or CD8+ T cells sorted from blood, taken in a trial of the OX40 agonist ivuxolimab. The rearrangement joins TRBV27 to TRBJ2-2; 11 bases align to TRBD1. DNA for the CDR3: TGTGCCAGCAGGAAACCGGGACAGGGGGTCACCGGGGAGCTGTTTTTT. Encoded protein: CASRKPGQGVTGELFF.